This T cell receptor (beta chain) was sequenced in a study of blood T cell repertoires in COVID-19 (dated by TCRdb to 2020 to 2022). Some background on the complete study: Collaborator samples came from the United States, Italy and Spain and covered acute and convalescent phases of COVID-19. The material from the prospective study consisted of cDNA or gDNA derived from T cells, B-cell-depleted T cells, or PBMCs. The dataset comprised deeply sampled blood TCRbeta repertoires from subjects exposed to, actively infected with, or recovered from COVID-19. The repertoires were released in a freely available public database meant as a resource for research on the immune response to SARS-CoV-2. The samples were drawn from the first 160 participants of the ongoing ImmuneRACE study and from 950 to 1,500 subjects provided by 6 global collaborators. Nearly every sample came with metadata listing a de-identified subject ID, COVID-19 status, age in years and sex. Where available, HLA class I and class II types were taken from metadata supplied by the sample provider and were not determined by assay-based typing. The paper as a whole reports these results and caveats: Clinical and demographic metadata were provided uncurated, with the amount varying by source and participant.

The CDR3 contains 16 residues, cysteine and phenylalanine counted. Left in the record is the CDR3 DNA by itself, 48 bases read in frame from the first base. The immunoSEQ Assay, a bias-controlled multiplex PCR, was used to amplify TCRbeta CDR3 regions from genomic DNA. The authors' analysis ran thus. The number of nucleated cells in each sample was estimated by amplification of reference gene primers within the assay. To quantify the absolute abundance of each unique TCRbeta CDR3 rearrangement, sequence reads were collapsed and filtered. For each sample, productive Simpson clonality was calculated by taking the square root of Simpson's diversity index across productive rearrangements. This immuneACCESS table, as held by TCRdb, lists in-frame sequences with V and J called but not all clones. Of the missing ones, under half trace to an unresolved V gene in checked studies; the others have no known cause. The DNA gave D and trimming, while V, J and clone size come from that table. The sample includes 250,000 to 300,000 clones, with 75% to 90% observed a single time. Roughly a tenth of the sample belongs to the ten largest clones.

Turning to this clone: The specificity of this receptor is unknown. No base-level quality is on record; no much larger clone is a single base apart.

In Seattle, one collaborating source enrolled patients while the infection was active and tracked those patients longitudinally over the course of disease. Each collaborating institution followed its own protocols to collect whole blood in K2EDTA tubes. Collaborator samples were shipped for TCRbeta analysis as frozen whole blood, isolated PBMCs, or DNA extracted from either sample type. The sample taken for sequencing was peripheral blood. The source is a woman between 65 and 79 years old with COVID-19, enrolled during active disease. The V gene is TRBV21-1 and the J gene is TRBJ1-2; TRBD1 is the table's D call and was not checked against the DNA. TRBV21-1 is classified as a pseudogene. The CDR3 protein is CASSNRVAGGCYGYTF. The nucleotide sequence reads TGTGCCAGCAGCAATCGAGTGGCAGGGGGATGCTATGGCTACACCTTC.